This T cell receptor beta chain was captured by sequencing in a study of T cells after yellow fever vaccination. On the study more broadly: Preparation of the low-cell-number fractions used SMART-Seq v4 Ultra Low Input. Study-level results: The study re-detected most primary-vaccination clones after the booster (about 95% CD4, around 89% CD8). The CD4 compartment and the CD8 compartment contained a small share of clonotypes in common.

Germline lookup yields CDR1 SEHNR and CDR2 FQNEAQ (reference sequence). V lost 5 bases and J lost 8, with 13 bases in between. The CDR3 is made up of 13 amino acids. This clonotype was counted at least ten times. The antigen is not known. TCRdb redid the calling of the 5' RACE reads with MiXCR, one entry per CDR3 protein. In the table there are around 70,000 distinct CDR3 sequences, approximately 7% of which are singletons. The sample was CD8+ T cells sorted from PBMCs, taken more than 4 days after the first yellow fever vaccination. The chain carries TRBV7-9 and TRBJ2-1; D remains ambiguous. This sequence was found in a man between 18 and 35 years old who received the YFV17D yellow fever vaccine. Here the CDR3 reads CASSPPLRDEQFF. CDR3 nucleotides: TGTGCCAGCAGCCCCCCGCTTCGCGATGAGCAGTTCTTC.